The clone carrying this T cell receptor (beta chain) has only a few counts. Sequencing was performed with immunoSEQ multiplex PCR; in TCRdb, only in-frame clones are kept and a portion is missing. Counted here are around 44,000 clones, over 70% occurring once; the ten biggest clones make up approximately 0.54%. Single viable CD3+CD4+CD8-CD45RO+ cells were sorted as the memory CD4+ T cells. After thawing, CD4+ T cells were positively selected. The sample originates from a study of memory CD4+ T cells and cytomegalovirus serostatus. About the study: Donors were healthy Belgian adults, several CMV seropositive and about 24 seronegative.

This CDR3 contains 14 residues. Germline V gives CDR1 SGHAT, CDR2 FQDESV (reference sequence). V was pared by 3 bases and J by 5 bases, with 6 bases of the junction left unmatched. The sequenced material came from memory CD4+ T cells from blood. The source is an adult in good health and CMV-seronegative. The rearrangement links TRBV11-1 to TRBJ1-1, with TRBD1 matching 7 bases. CDR3 nucleotide sequence: TGTGCCAGCAGCTTCCAACAGGGGCTTACTGAAGCTTTCTTT. This sequence encodes CASSFQQGLTEAFF.